Sequencing of this T cell receptor (beta chain) was carried out in a study of T cells after somatic rescue of genetic block. Profiling relied on immunoSEQ multiplex PCR, and the TCRdb table lists in-frame clones only, not all of them. The repertoire holds some 74,000 clones, roughly 91% seen once, with roughly 2.9% in the top ten. The TCR was taken from a man in his thirties or forties. Sequencing used peripheral blood mononuclear cells (PBMCs).

The CDR3 region is CAIRADPGQGAKNIQYF. The DNA of the CDR3 is TGTGCCATCAGGGCCGACCCGGGACAAGGAGCCAAAAACATTCAGTACTTC. The chain couples TRBV10-3 to TRBJ2-4; D might be TRBD1 (6 bases). Germline loops: CDR1 ENHRY, CDR2 SYGVKD. The CDR3 has 17 residues. Between the trimmed V and J ends, which lost 6 bases and 0 bases, there was a span of 18 bases.